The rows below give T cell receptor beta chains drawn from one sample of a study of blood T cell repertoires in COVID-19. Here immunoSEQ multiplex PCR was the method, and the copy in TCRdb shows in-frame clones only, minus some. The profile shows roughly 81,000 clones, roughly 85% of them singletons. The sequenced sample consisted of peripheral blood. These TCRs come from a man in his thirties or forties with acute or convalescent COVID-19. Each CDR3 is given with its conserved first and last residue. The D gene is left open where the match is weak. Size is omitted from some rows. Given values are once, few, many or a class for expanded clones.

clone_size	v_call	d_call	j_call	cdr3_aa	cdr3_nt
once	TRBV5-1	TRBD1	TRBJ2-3	CASSPSGTGGSDTQYF	TGCGCCAGCAGCCCTTCGGGCACAGGGGGTTCGGATACGCAGTATTTT
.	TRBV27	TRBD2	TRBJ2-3	CASSSSGLAEPTDTQYF	TGTGCCAGCAGTTCCTCCGGACTAGCGGAGCCTACAGATACGCAGTATTTT
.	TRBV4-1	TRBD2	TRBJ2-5	CASSPLAGEETQYF	TGCGCCAGCAGCCCACTAGCGGGAGAAGAGACCCAGTACTTC
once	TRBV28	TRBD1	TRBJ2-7	CASSTDRGSSYEQYF	TGTGCCAGCAGTACCGACAGGGGAAGCTCCTACGAGCAGTACTTC
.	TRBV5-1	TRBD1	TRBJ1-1	CASSFDGQGQNTEAFF	TGCGCCAGCAGCTTTGACGGACAGGGTCAGAACACTGAAGCTTTCTTT
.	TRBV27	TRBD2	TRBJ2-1	CASSLAPGTSGNEQFF	TGTGCCAGCAGTTTAGCCCCCGGGACTAGCGGTAATGAGCAGTTCTTC
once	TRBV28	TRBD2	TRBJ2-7	CASKGTSGSLYEQYF	TGTGCCAGCAAAGGGACTAGCGGGAGTCTATACGAGCAGTACTTC
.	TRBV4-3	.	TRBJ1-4	CASSQDLRSTSAGELFF	TGCGCCAGCAGCCAAGATTTAAGGTCGACTAGCGCTGGAGAACTGTTTTTT
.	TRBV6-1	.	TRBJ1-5	CASSDLGRKSNQPQHF	TGTGCCAGCAGTGACCTCGGCAGGAAGAGCAATCAGCCCCAGCATTTT
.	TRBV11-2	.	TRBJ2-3	CASSPRRSVRASAADTQYF	TGTGCCAGCAGCCCCAGACGGAGCGTGAGGGCTAGCGCCGCAGATACGCAGTATTTT
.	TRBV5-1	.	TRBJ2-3	CASSLSEGADTQYF	TGCGCCAGCAGCTTGAGTGAAGGAGCTGATACGCAGTATTTT
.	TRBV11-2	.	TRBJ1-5	CASSSRGQPQHF	TGTGCCAGCAGCTCAAGGGGGCAGCCCCAGCATTTT
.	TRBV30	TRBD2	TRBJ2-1	CAWTDGLAGSYEQFF	TGTGCCTGGACCGATGGACTAGCGGGGAGTTATGAGCAGTTCTTC
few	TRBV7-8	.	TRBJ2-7	CASSLADPGAGYEQYF	TGTGCCAGCAGCTTAGCGGATCCAGGGGCTGGCTACGAGCAGTACTTC
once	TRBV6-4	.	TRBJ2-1	CASSSLAGNEQFF	TGTGCCAGCAGTTCCTTGGCGGGCAATGAGCAGTTCTTC
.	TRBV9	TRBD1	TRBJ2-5	CASSSQGAGETQYF	TGTGCCAGCTCGTCTCAGGGGGCAGGAGAGACCCAGTACTTC
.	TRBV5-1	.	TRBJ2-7	CASSWAAGSDEQYF	TGCGCCAGCAGCTGGGCAGCCGGATCCGACGAGCAGTACTTC
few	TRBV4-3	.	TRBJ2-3	CASSQGLEPPGQYF	TGCGCCAGCAGCCAAGGCCTCGAGCCTCCGGGGCAGTATTTT
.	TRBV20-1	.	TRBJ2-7	CSAKQSYEQYF	TGCAGTGCCAAACAATCTTACGAGCAGTACTTC
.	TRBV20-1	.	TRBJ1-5	CSASPRYSNQPQHF	TGCAGTGCTAGTCCCCGGTATAGCAATCAGCCCCAGCATTTT
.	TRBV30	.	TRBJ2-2	CAWRRGTTGELFF	TGTGCCTGGCGTCGCGGCACCACCGGGGAGCTGTTTTTT
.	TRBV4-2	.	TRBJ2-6	CASSARWGDGNSGANVLTF	TGTGCCAGCAGCGCAAGGTGGGGGGACGGAAACTCCGGGGCCAACGTCCTGACTTTC
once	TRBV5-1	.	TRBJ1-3	CASSGAGSSGNTIYF	TGCGCCAGCAGTGGGGCTGGAAGCTCTGGAAACACCATATATTTT
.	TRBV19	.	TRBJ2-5	CASSRGGGETQYF	TGTGCCAGTAGTCGAGGAGGCGGAGAGACCCAGTACTTC